A selection of T cell receptor beta chains follows, all from one sample in a study of B cell selection in AIRE deficiency. TCRdb keeps only in-frame clones here, not all; method: immunoSEQ multiplex PCR. The sample has some 22,000 clones; roughly 96% are singletons. The sequenced sample consisted of CD4+CD127+ conventional T cells sorted from PBMCs. The receptors were gathered from a human donor in good health. Both conserved end residues are part of each CDR3. Fields, in order: D gene, J gene, V gene, CDR3 length, clone size, CDR3 protein, CDR3 DNA. A D gene is named only where the DNA matches it firmly. A row's size may be missing; if present it is once, few, many or a size class.

>TRBD1|TRBJ1-1|TRBV14|18|-
CASSPRIDRGAGNTEAFF
TGTGCCAGCAGCCCCCGAATCGACAGGGGCGCCGGGAACACTGAAGCTTTCTTT
>-|TRBJ2-4|TRBV19|11|-
CASSVRNIQYF
TGTGCCAGTAGTGTCCGAAACATTCAGTACTTC
>-|TRBJ1-2|TRBV5-1|15|-
CASSSTLTGAYGYTF
TGCGCCAGCAGCTCCACCCTGACAGGCGCCTATGGCTACACCTTC
>-|TRBJ2-5|TRBV11-2|14|-
CASSRAQLGETQYF
TGTGCCAGCAGCCGAGCTCAACTAGGGGAGACCCAGTACTTC
>-|TRBJ2-5|TRBV2|14|-
CASSEAVGQETQYF
TGTGCCAGCAGTGAAGCGGTGGGGCAAGAGACCCAGTACTTC
>-|TRBJ1-3|TRBV28|14|once
CATATPLSGNTIYF
TGTGCCACCGCAACCCCCCTCTCTGGAAACACCATATATTTT
>-|TRBJ2-3|TRBV5-4|14|-
CASSLAERTDTQYF
TGTGCCAGCAGCTTAGCGGAGCGCACAGATACGCAGTATTTT
>TRBD1|TRBJ2-2|TRBV2|14|-
CASSGQGNTGELFF
TGTGCCAGCAGTGGACAGGGGAACACCGGGGAGCTGTTTTTT
>-|TRBJ2-7|TRBV28|14|-
CASSLTGDSYEQYF
TGTGCCAGCAGTTTAACGGGGGATTCCTACGAGCAGTACTTC
>TRBD2|TRBJ2-7|TRBV6-5|15|-
CASSYPGAGGYEQYF
TGTGCCAGCAGTTACCCCGGGGCGGGGGGATACGAGCAGTACTTC
>TRBD1|TRBJ2-7|TRBV13|14|-
CASSPGGQGYEQYF
TGTGCCAGCAGCCCCGGGGGACAGGGCTACGAGCAGTACTTC
>-|TRBJ2-2|TRBV10-3|15|-
CVISDVGQNTGELFF
TGTGTCATCAGTGATGTAGGTCAGAACACCGGGGAGCTGTTTTTT
>-|TRBJ1-6|TRBV7-2|17|-
CASSLALAGPYNSPLHF
TGTGCCAGCAGCTTAGCGCTGGCAGGGCCCTATAATTCACCCCTCCACTTT
>-|TRBJ1-3|TRBV27|13|-
CASSGSQGNTIYF
TGTGCCAGCAGTGGCTCACAGGGAAACACCATATATTTT
>-|TRBJ2-5|TRBV21-1|15|-
CASSKDRGLAETQYF
TGTGCCAGCAGCAAGGACAGGGGATTGGCAGAGACCCAGTACTTC
>-|TRBJ1-1|TRBV5-1|13|once
CASSRDKNTEAFF
TGCGCCAGCAGCCGGGACAAGAACACTGAAGCTTTCTTT
>-|TRBJ1-5|TRBV19|15|-
CASSIEAGRNQPQHF
TGTGCCAGTAGTATAGAGGCAGGGCGGAATCAGCCCCAGCATTTT
>-|TRBJ2-3|TRBV4-1|16|-
CASSQETAVRTDTQYF
TGCGCCAGCAGCCAAGAAACGGCGGTCCGAACAGATACGCAGTATTTT
>-|TRBJ1-2|TRBV10-3|17|once
CAISESSLVGGSYGYTF
TGTGCCATCAGTGAGTCGTCTTTGGTTGGCGGCTCCTATGGCTACACCTTC
>TRBD2|TRBJ2-7|TRBV19|15|-
CASSRLAGGSYEQYF
TGTGCCAGTAGCAGACTAGCGGGGGGTTCCTACGAGCAGTACTTC